The 26 T cell receptor beta chains in this list originate from one sample, sequenced in a study of OX40 agonist ivuxolimab in advanced cancers. Sequencing used immunoSEQ multiplex PCR; TCRdb keeps in-frame clones, though not all of them. The data contain 65,000 to 95,000 clones, about 83% of them singletons. The source was CD4+ or CD8+ T cells sorted from blood, collected in a trial of the OX40 agonist ivuxolimab. These receptors came from an adult with an advanced solid tumor such as melanoma, head and neck, liver or kidney cancer.

The rearrangement uses TRBV14 and TRBJ1-6, with 10 bases that match TRBD1. The CDR3 runs 15 residues. The V and J ends lost 8 bases and 10 bases, in that order; junction bases with no gene match: 11. Germline lookup yields CDR1 SGHDN and CDR2 FVKESK. CDR3 DNA sequence: TGTGCCAGCCGCAGGACAGGGGGATATGGGTCACCCCTCCACTTT. Residues: CASRRTGGYGSPLHF.

This clone is a singleton in its sample. This sequence joins TRBV27 and TRBJ2-5; no reliable D call. The DNA end favors TRBJ2-7, so the J call may be wrong. CDR3 length equals 14 residues. From germline, CDR1 is MNHEY and CDR2 SMNVEV (reference sequence). The CDR3 coding sequence is TGTGCCAGCAGCAGGACGAAGAGCTCCTACGAGCAGTACTTC. Its translation is CASSRTKSSYEQYF.

V is TRBV4-2 and J is TRBJ2-1, with unresolved D. Germline assignment: CDR1 LGHNA and CDR2 YNFKEQ. Trimming left V 4 bases short and J 7 bases short, with 14 bases between. The CDR3 is 14 residues long. CDR3 region: CASSPLGRLNEQFF. CDR3 nucleotide sequence: TGTGCCAGCAGCCCTTTAGGTAGGTTGAATGAGCAGTTCTTC.

The chain links TRBV19 to TRBJ2-1; possible D gene TRBD1, 5 bases. Between the trimmed V and J ends, which lost 1 base and 10 bases, there was a span of 11 bases. The CDR3 has 13 residues. Germline loops: CDR1 LNHDA, CDR2 SQIVND (reference sequence). CDR3 coding DNA: TGTGCCAGTAGTATAGCCCGACAGTACGAGCAGTTCTTC. Its protein is CASSIARQYEQFF. Based on the CDR3 plus reference TRBV19 and TRBJ2-1, the full variable domain is DGGITQSPKYLFRKEGQNVTLSCEQNLNHDAMYWYRQDPGQGLRLIYYSQIVNDFQKGDIAEGYSVSREKKESFPLTVTSAQKNPTAFYLCASSIARQYEQFFGPGTRLTVL.

The chain carries TRBV19 and TRBJ2-4, with 15 positions matching TRBD2. The CDR3 totals 18 residues. Germline values: CDR1 LNHDA, CDR2 SQIVND (reference sequence). Trimming took 3 bases from V and 3 from J; bases not matched to a gene: 6. CDR3 DNA sequence: TGTGCCAGTAGTATGACGGGACTAGCGGGGGGTTACAAAAACATTCAGTACTTC. It is translated as CASSMTGLAGGYKNIQYF.

V usage is TRBV7-2 and J usage is TRBJ2-3; 7 positions match TRBD2. CDR3 length: 16 residues. Germline assignment: CDR1 SGHTA and CDR2 FQGNSA. Unmatched junction bases numbered 4, after V lost 1 base and J lost 0 bases. The CDR3 DNA reads TGTGCCAGCAGCTTAGTCCGGGGAGGGAGCACAGATACGCAGTATTTT. This gives the protein CASSLVRGGSTDTQYF.

The J gene is TRBJ1-1, the V gene TRBV27; a weak D match, TRBD1 (5 bases). CDR3 size: 14 residues. Trimming took off 11 bases at V and 1 base at J, with 17 bases between the two ends. Germline V gene sequence: CDR1 MNHEY, CDR2 SMNVEV (reference sequence). This chain's CDR3 is CASRQGLGNTEAFF. The CDR3 DNA reads as TGTGCCTCCCGGCAGGGTCTTGGGAACACTGAAGCTTTCTTT.

The gene calls are TRBV7-2 and TRBJ1-5, with a tentative D call TRBD1 (5 bases). CDR1 and CDR2 from the germline V gene are SGHTA and FQGNSA. The ends were cut back, 6 bases at V and 3 bases at J, with 15 bases in the middle. This CDR3 region has 15 residues. This chain's CDR3 is CASSPGRGPNQPQHF. CDR3 DNA: TGTGCCAGCAGTCCCGGACGGGGACCCAATCAGCCCCAGCATTTT. The variable domain in full, with the rest retrieved from reference TRBV7-2 and TRBJ1-5, is GAGVSQSPSNKVTEKGKDVELRCDPISGHTALYWYRQSLGQGLEFLIYFQGNSAPDKSGLPSDRFSAERTGGSVSTLTIQRTQQEDSAVYLCASSPGRGPNQPQHFGDGTRLSIL.

This clone was counted only a few times. V and J are TRBV5-1 and TRBJ1-4; no firm D call. The germline V and J ends were trimmed by 2 bases and 5 bases, with 7 bases remaining between them. From germline, CDR1 is SGHRS and CDR2 YFSETQ. CDR3 length: 13 amino acids. The CDR3: CASSFPENEKLFF. CDR3 coding DNA: TGCGCCAGCAGCTTCCCTGAGAATGAAAAACTGTTTTTT.

The chain recombines TRBV11-2 with TRBJ1-2; D unclear. The CDR3 consists of 14 residues. Germline V gene lookup returns CDR1 SGHAT and CDR2 FQNNGV. V lost 5 bases to trimming and J lost 2 bases, with 12 bases between them. CDR3 sequence reads: CASSPRGGNYGYTF. The CDR3 bases are TGTGCCAGCAGCCCCCGCGGTGGGAACTATGGCTACACCTTC. Filled out from reference TRBV11-2 and TRBJ1-2, the complete variable domain reads EAGVAQSPRYKIIEKRQSVAFWCNPISGHATLYWYQQILGQGPKLLIQFQNNGVVDDSQLPKDRFSAERLKGVDSTLKIQPAKLEDSAVYLCASSPRGGNYGYTFGSGTRLTVV.

The chain joins TRBV7-2 to TRBJ1-5; D call uncertain. The germline V gene has CDR1 SGHTA and CDR2 FQGNSA. The CDR3 contains 11 residues. V lost 5 bases to trimming and J lost 9 bases, with 8 bases between them. This CDR3 reads CASSTTGPQHF. Here the CDR3 DNA reads TGTGCCAGCAGCACGACGGGGCCCCAGCATTTT.

The CDR3 region has the DNA TGTGCCAGCAGCTTGCCGGTTATCAATGAGCAGTTCTTC. It translates to CASSLPVINEQFF. The chain employs TRBV5-8 and TRBJ2-1; D remains unclear. The V and J ends lost 1 base and 6 bases respectively, with 8 bases between them. CDR1 is SGHTS and CDR2 is YDEGEE in the germline V gene. The CDR3 length is 13 residues. Combining the CDR3 with reference TRBV5-8 and TRBJ2-1 gives the whole variable domain EAGVTQSPTHLIKTRGQQATLRCSPISGHTSVYWYQQALGLGLQFLLWYDEGEERNRGNFPPRFSGRQFPNYSSELNVNALELEDSALYLCASSLPVINEQFFGPGTRLTVL.

The rearrangement links TRBV30 to TRBJ1-4; D is ambiguous. V was pared by 4 bases and J by 7 bases, with 13 bases between. CDR3 size: 13 residues. Germline values: CDR1 GTSNPN, CDR2 SVGIG (reference sequence). The CDR3 DNA follows: TGTGCCTGGAAAGGGCACGCGGGTGAAAAACTGTTTTTT. It yields the protein CAWKGHAGEKLFF.

This clone appeared a single time. The V and J genes are TRBV19 and TRBJ2-3; 7 bases align to TRBD1. CDR1 is LNHDA and CDR2 is SQIVND in the germline V gene (reference sequence). The CDR3 sequence is 13 residues long. The V segment lost 7 bases and the J segment 4 bases; nucleotides outside the gene matches: 5. The CDR3 coding sequence is TGTGCCAGTACCTCGCAGGGGGCAGATACGCAGTATTTT. Translation gives CASTSQGADTQYF.

This clone was seen a few times. J is TRBJ2-1 and V is TRBV7-2; 14 bases map to TRBD2. The CDR3 covers 15 residues. V lost 1 base and J lost 9; bases outside the gene matches: 2. Per germline, CDR1 SGHTA and CDR2 FQGNSA. CDR3 sequence: CASSLGLAGGIEQFF. The CDR3 DNA reads TGTGCCAGCAGCTTAGGACTAGCGGGGGGGATTGAGCAGTTCTTC.

The chain employs TRBV6-1 and TRBJ2-3; 7 bases are shared with TRBD2. Germline V gene data show CDR1 as MNHNS and CDR2 as SASEGT. J was trimmed by 5 bases and V by 6 bases; bases with no gene match: 8. The CDR3 contains 14 residues. In DNA form, the CDR3 reads TGTGCCAGCAGGCCCCCGGGACTAAAAGATACGCAGTATTTT. Its translation is CASRPPGLKDTQYF.

The chain joins TRBV7-3 to TRBJ2-1; D not certain. CDR1 is SGHTA, CDR2 FQGTGA, per germline. Trimming removed 5 bases from V and 13 bases from J, with 15 bases in between. The CDR3 sequence is 12 residues long. The CDR3 sequence is CASSVPGYAQFF. CDR3 nucleotides: TGTGCCAGCAGCGTCCCGGGCTATGCCCAGTTCTTC. The entire variable domain, with the rest obtained from reference TRBV7-3 and TRBJ2-1, is as follows: GAGVSQTPSNKVTEKGKYVELRCDPISGHTALYWYRQSLGQGPEFLIYFQGTGAADDSGLPNDRFFAVRPEGSVSTLKIQRTERGDSAVYLCASSVPGYAQFFGPGTRLTVL.

A few counts support this clone. The J gene is TRBJ1-1, the V gene TRBV19, with TRBD1 identical over 10 bases. V lost 6 bases and J lost 0; bases outside the gene matches: 10. This CDR3 has 17 residues. Germline CDR1 LNHDA, CDR2 SQIVND (reference sequence). In nucleotides, the CDR3 is TGTGCCAGTAGGCTTGACAGGGGGCCGTCGATGAACACTGAAGCTTTCTTT. Translating gives CASRLDRGPSMNTEAFF.

The V and J genes are TRBV4-2 and TRBJ1-3, with D unresolved. The germline CDR1 and CDR2 sequences are LGHNA and YNFKEQ. Between the trimmed V and J ends, which lost 0 bases and 4 bases, there was a span of 10 bases. The CDR3 consists of 15 residues. This chain's CDR3 is CASSQDFVGGNTIYF. CDR3 DNA sequence: TGTGCCAGCAGCCAAGATTTCGTAGGAGGAAACACCATATATTTT.

The chain combines TRBV6-1 with TRBJ1-6, with D perhaps matching TRBD1 (6 bases). The CDR3 length is 12 residues. Germline V lookup: CDR1 MNHNS, CDR2 SASEGT. Trimming removed 6 bases from V and 14 bases from J, with 14 bases in between. The CDR3 coding sequence is TGTGCCAGCAGACCTACAGGGTTCACCCTCCACTTT. It yields the protein CASRPTGFTLHF.

The CDR3 loop reads CASSLDMTADYGYTF. CDR3 DNA sequence: TGCGCCAGCAGCTTGGATATGACGGCGGACTATGGCTACACCTTC. V is TRBV5-1 and J is TRBJ1-2, with no clear D. V gave up 0 bases and J gave up 3 bases, with 12 bases separating them. CDR3 size: 15 residues. Germline V gene data show CDR1 as SGHRS and CDR2 as YFSETQ.

V gene TRBV11-2 combines with J gene TRBJ1-1, with D uncertain. CDR1 SGHAT and CDR2 FQNNGV come from the germline V gene. Trimming took off 5 bases at V and 5 bases at J, with 15 bases between the two ends. This CDR3 has 14 residues. For the CDR3, the DNA is TGTGCCAGCAGCCCCCGTGGAGGGAAGACTGAAGCTTTCTTT. Residues: CASSPRGGKTEAFF. Looking up the rest from reference TRBV11-2 and TRBJ1-1 gives the full variable domain: EAGVAQSPRYKIIEKRQSVAFWCNPISGHATLYWYQQILGQGPKLLIQFQNNGVVDDSQLPKDRFSAERLKGVDSTLKIQPAKLEDSAVYLCASSPRGGKTEAFFGQGTRLTVV.

The chain carries TRBV5-1 and TRBJ2-3; possibly TRBD2 for D (5 bases). Trimming stripped 4 bases from V and 0 bases from J, with 12 bases between. The CDR3 is 15 residues long. Germline V gives CDR1 SGHRS, CDR2 YFSETQ. This CDR3 reads CASSPDGISTDTQYF. The CDR3 nucleotides are TGCGCCAGCAGCCCGGACGGGATTAGCACAGATACGCAGTATTTT.

The chain is built from TRBV28 and TRBJ2-6; D may be TRBD2 (7 bases). CDR1 is MDHEN and CDR2 is SYDVKM in the germline V gene. V lost 7 bases, J lost 0 bases, and 16 bases lay in between. This CDR3 has 17 amino acids. The chain's CDR3 is CASIRGGAHSGANVLTF. The CDR3 DNA reads TGTGCCAGCATCCGAGGGGGGGCCCACTCTGGGGCCAACGTCCTGACTTTC.

This chain joins TRBV7-6 and TRBJ2-1; no clear D gene. Per germline, CDR1 SGHVS and CDR2 FNYEAQ. V was clipped by 5 bases and J by 13 bases, with 12 bases between them. This CDR3 contains 11 residues. CDR3 nucleotides: TGTGCCAGCAGCGAGTCTAAGACCCAGTTCTTC. Protein: CASSESKTQFF.

The chain links TRBV5-1 to TRBJ2-3; TRBD2 aligns across 8 bases. The CDR3 covers 16 residues. CDR1 and CDR2 from the germline V gene are SGHRS and YFSETQ. J lost 1 base, V lost 0 bases, and 4 bases had no gene match. Here the CDR3 reads CASSLGAGVGTDTQYF. In DNA form, the CDR3 reads TGCGCCAGCAGCTTGGGAGCGGGAGTAGGCACAGATACGCAGTATTTT.